These 6 T cell receptor beta chains came from one sample sequenced in a study of OX40 agonist ivuxolimab in advanced cancers. The library was prepared using the immunoSEQ multiplex PCR assay. As stored in TCRdb, this immuneACCESS dataset retains in-frame rearrangements with V and J assigned. A fraction of the clones does not appear; measured against another copy, unresolved V genes explain less than half of the discrepancy, and the remainder lacks a known reason. The sample data list approximately 31,000 clones, and nearly 90% of these were observed just once. The ten largest clones add up to about 53% of the sample. Sequencing was performed on CD4+ or CD8+ T cells sorted from blood, taken in a trial of the OX40 agonist ivuxolimab. These TCRs come from an adult with an advanced solid tumor such as melanoma, head and neck, liver or kidney cancer.

The chain uses TRBV12-5 and TRBJ1-5; 7 bases match TRBD1. V was pared by 6 bases and J by 5 bases, with 10 bases of the junction left unmatched. The CDR3 sequence is 15 residues long. Per germline, CDR1 LGHNT and CDR2 FRNRAP. Here the CDR3 reads CASGRVEGQDQPQHF. The CDR3 DNA sequence: TGTGCTAGTGGCCGCGTAGAAGGACAGGATCAGCCCCAGCATTTT.

The V call is TRBV2, the J call TRBJ2-1; 8 nucleotides match TRBD2. V lost 4 bases and J lost 8; bases outside the gene matches: 7. The CDR3 totals 14 residues. The germline V gene has CDR1 SNHLY and CDR2 FYNNEI. The CDR3 region has the DNA TGTGCCAGCAGTGCCACGGGACTAGGGGATGAGCAGTTCTTC. This translates into CASSATGLGDEQFF.

V usage is TRBV11-3 and J usage is TRBJ2-5; D is uncertain. V was trimmed by 5 bases and J by 5 bases, leaving 6 bases between them. The germline CDR1 and CDR2 sequences are SGHNT and YENEEA. The length of the CDR3 is 11 residues. The CDR3 sequence: CASSTRETQYF. In DNA, the CDR3 is TGTGCCAGCAGCACAAGGGAGACCCAGTACTTC.

CDR3 in DNA: TGTGCCAGCAGGGAGGGACCTGGAGATGAGCTGTTTTTT. This gives the protein CASREGPGDELFF. The J gene is TRBJ2-2, the V gene TRBV14, with D tentatively TRBD2 (6 bases). Germline V gene sequence: CDR1 SGHDN, CDR2 FVKESK. Trimming removed 6 bases from V and 11 bases from J, with 16 bases in between. The CDR3 has 13 residues. Based on the CDR3 plus reference TRBV14 and TRBJ2-2, the full variable domain is EAGVTQFPSHSVIEKGQTVTLRCDPISGHDNLYWYRRVMGKEIKFLLHFVKESKQDESGMPNNRFLAERTGGTYSTLKVQPAELEDSGVYFCASREGPGDELFFGEGSRLTVL.

The J gene is TRBJ1-3, the V gene TRBV30, with TRBD1 identical over 12 bases. CDR3 length equals 15 residues. The V gene end was trimmed by 1 base and the J gene end by 3 bases; junction bases not matched to a gene: 1. Germline-derived CDR1 and CDR2 are GTSNPN and SVGIG (reference sequence). CDR3 in DNA: TGTGCCTGGAGTGGGGACAGGGGGCTTGGAAACACCATATATTTT. Its translation is CAWSGDRGLGNTIYF.

This clone turned up a few times. CDR3 in amino acids: CASSYSPRGSTDTQYF. The DNA of the CDR3 is TGTGCCAGCAGTTACTCGCCCCGGGGAAGCACAGATACGCAGTATTTT. This chain joins TRBV6-5 and TRBJ2-3, with a tentative D call TRBD2 (5 bases). The germline V gene encodes CDR1 MNHEY and CDR2 SVGAGI. This CDR3 comprises 16 residues. V was shortened by 0 bases and J by 0 bases, with 10 bases between the two germline ends.